The clone carrying this T cell receptor beta chain was observed a single time. What it binds is unknown. The data originate from a study of identifying expanded T cells in peripheral blood. The repertoire was sequenced with immunoSEQ multiplex PCR; TCRdb's copy has only in-frame clones and lacks some. Of 95,000 to 150,000 clones in the sample, over 65% are singletons; the top ten hold 2.5% to 3.5%. Study-wide points: About 1.2 clones differed between technical replicates, versus around 15 and 18 over time. Clone count variance between roughly 2-week samples rose with total template count.

The germline V gene has CDR1 KGHSH and CDR2 LQKENI. The CDR3 loop spans 15 amino acids. Trimming stripped 0 bases from V and 2 bases from J, with 9 bases between. Collection occurred without any documented infections or immune events in donors. This TCR derives from a person aged 18 to 70 in good health. V gene TRBV18 combines with J gene TRBJ2-3; D tentatively reads TRBD1 or TRBD2 (5 bases each). The sample consisted of blood. Here the CDR3 reads CASSPPTGLTDTQYF. As DNA, the CDR3 is TGTGCCAGCTCACCACCGACGGGGCTCACAGATACGCAGTATTTT.